This T cell receptor beta chain was identified during a study of shared clonotypes between healthy human individuals. Turning to the study itself: Three plates were used per donor for CD4 naive, three for CD4 memory, two for CD8 naive and one for CD8 memory.

Study-wide points: The study found about 5% of naive CD4 clonotypes shared across a few donors. Larger estimated richness was generally seen in naive subsets than in memory subsets.

Repertoires were generated with immunoSEQ multiplex PCR, while TCRdb's copy carries only in-frame clones and drops some. This table holds roughly 2,300,000 clones, less than 95% found once. As concerns this clone: What it binds is not known.

Sequencing was performed on naive CD4+ T cells from PBMCs. Subset indicated: CD45RA+ positively selected. The receptor was isolated from a man in his late teens or twenties in good health. Some clones in this sample may be carry-over from other donors' samples.

The DNA for the CDR3 is TGTGCCAGCACTCACTGGGGGGTTTCTGGGGAGCTGTTTTTT. This sequence encodes CASTHWGVSGELFF. The chain joins TRBV6-5 to TRBJ2-2, with a possible D match to TRBD2 (6 bases). Germline lookup yields CDR1 MNHEY and CDR2 SVGAGI. The CDR3 runs 14 residues. V was trimmed by 7 bases and J by 8 bases, leaving 17 bases between them.